Included here is one T cell receptor beta chain sequence, with context. The sample originates from a study of shared clonotypes between healthy human individuals. In germline, CDR1 is SQVTM, CDR2 ANQGSEA. This CDR3 is built from 15 residues. Unmatched junction bases numbered 8, after V lost 5 bases and J lost 0 bases. Method: immunoSEQ multiplex PCR; TCRdb's copy keeps in-frame clones and lacks some. The sample lists roughly 1,500,000 clones, 97% to 99% seen once, with 0.36% in the top ten. The source is a young man in good health. The sample comprised naive CD4+ T cells sorted from blood. The subset was: CD45RA+ positively selected. The gene calls are TRBV29-1 and TRBJ2-3; 7 positions match TRBD2. CDR3 bases: TGCAGCGTTCAACCCCAGCGGGGTAGCACAGATACGCAGTATTTT. This encodes CSVQPQRGSTDTQYF.